The source of this T cell receptor beta chain is a study of T cell changes during pregnancy in multiple sclerosis. The protocol was immunoSEQ multiplex PCR, while the TCRdb copy is restricted to in-frame clones and leaves out a portion. The sample lists over 35,000 clones, roughly nine tenths occurring once. The CDR3 covers 13 residues. The germline gives CDR1 MGHRA, CDR2 YSYEKL. The ends were cut back, 3 bases at V and 5 bases at J, with 10 bases in the middle. This chain uses TRBV4-1 with TRBJ1-1, with a possible D match to TRBD1 (5 bases). The sample consisted of CD8+ T cells from peripheral blood mononuclear cells, taken before pregnancy. The clonotype comes from a female donor with multiple sclerosis, enrolled in a pregnancy study. The DNA of the CDR3 is TGCGCCAGCAGCCACCCGGCAGGGACTGAAGCTTTCTTT. Its translation: CASSHPAGTEAFF.